The rows below give T cell receptor beta chains drawn from one sample of a study of T cell responses to AZD1222 COVID-19 vaccine. Here immunoSEQ multiplex PCR was the method, and the copy in TCRdb shows in-frame clones only, minus some. The table records roughly 97,000 clones, roughly 92% of them present only once. The sequences come from peripheral blood, collected on day 0 of AZD1222 vaccination. The receptors derive from an adult in good health. Each CDR3 is given with its conserved first and last residue.

j_gene | v_gene | CDR3aa
TRBJ2-7 | TRBV7-2 | CASSFGRTDEQYF
TRBJ2-3 | TRBV6-2/TRBV6-3 | CASSQGLADTQYF
TRBJ1-3 | TRBV9 | CASSPPGLTGGNTIYF
TRBJ1-4 | TRBV28 | CASSSYPGEAMEKLFF
TRBJ2-6 | TRBV6-5 | CASAGASGANVLTF
TRBJ2-1 | TRBV6-2/TRBV6-3 | CASSYSTESNEQFF
TRBJ2-7 | TRBV2 | CASSRLAGSSYEQYF
TRBJ2-7 | TRBV27 | CASSLRGGREQYF
TRBJ1-1 | TRBV28 | CASTINRRVTEAFF
TRBJ2-2 | TRBV18 | CASSPSRGANTGELFF
TRBJ2-3 | TRBV11-3 | CASSLVAGGADTQYF
TRBJ2-2 | TRBV18 | CASSPGSGRNANTGELFF
TRBJ1-1 | TRBV28 | CASSSRDRPRTEAFF
TRBJ2-1 | TRBV27 | CASSSGNNEQFF
TRBJ2-5 | TRBV7-2 | CASSLLGLTETQYF
TRBJ1-2 | TRBV5-1 | CASSPNRGIGYTF
TRBJ1-1 | TRBV11-3 | CASKDRDDTEAFF
TRBJ1-1 | TRBV11-1 | CASSWTQGLWTEAFF
TRBJ2-1 | TRBV5-1 | CASSLVNQRYRYNEQFF
TRBJ1-1 | TRBV5-1 | CASSPTGVGTEAFF
TRBJ2-7 | TRBV29-1 | CSVRQVDPYEQYF
TRBJ2-1 | TRBV6-2/TRBV6-3 | CASSYRQGRTYNEQFF
TRBJ1-1 | TRBV4-1 | CASSLGQVDTEAFF
TRBJ2-3 | TRBV19 | CASSTTTSGRGDTQYF
TRBJ2-3 | TRBV6-2/TRBV6-3 | CASSYLAGVTDTQYF
TRBJ1-6 | TRBV11-3 | CASSQDGNSPLHF
TRBJ1-2 | TRBV14 | CASSQEVGGNGYTF
TRBJ1-1 | TRBV5-8 | CASSLGTRGTEAFF
TRBJ1-4 | TRBV28 | CASTQSTAGAEKLFF
TRBJ2-7 | TRBV7-2 | CASSLATSASYEQYF
TRBJ1-2 | TRBV28 | CASTQGRGNSGYTF